This passage covers 25 T cell receptor beta chains from one sample sequenced in a study of human thymus T cells. Using immunoSEQ multiplex PCR, the repertoire was profiled, and TCRdb retains in-frame clones only, with some absent. The repertoire holds some 130,000 clones, with more than 90% as singletons. Corrective heart surgery yielded the resections from which the thymus tissue came. Material: thymus tissue. These receptors all stem from a boy under two years old with a congenital heart defect but otherwise immunologically healthy.

This clone showed up just once. The chain recombines TRBV15 with TRBJ1-5; 10 positions agree with TRBD1. V trimming: 4 bases; J trimming: 1 base; junction bases outside the gene matches: 10. This CDR3 has 18 residues. Germline V lookup: CDR1 LNHNV, CDR2 YYDKDF (reference sequence). CDR3: CATSNLTGGKVSNQPQHF. The CDR3 bases are TGTGCCACCAGCAATCTGACAGGGGGCAAGGTGAGCAATCAGCCCCAGCATTTT. Drawing the rest from reference TRBV15 and TRBJ1-5, the complete variable domain is DAMVIQNPRYQVTQFGKPVTLSCSQTLNHNVMYWYQQKSSQAPKLLFHYYDKDFNNEADTPDNFQSRRPNTSFCFLDIRSPGLGDTAMYLCATSNLTGGKVSNQPQHFGDGTRLSIL.

This clone is a singleton in its sample. The V and J genes are TRBV29-1 and TRBJ1-1; D perhaps matches TRBD1 (5 bases). CDR1 is SQVTM, CDR2 ANQGSEA, per germline. This CDR3 comprises 13 residues. Trimming shortened V by 3 bases and J by 4 bases, and 12 bases separated the two germline ends. CDR3 bases: TGCAGCGTTGAGCGGGACCCCCTCACTGAAGCTTTCTTT. Translated: CSVERDPLTEAFF.

This clone was observed a handful of times. The J gene is TRBJ2-7, the V gene TRBV7-2; a possible D gene is TRBD2 (6 bases). The CDR3 is 14 amino acids. V gave up 5 bases and J gave up 2 bases, with 13 bases separating them. CDR1 is SGHTA and CDR2 is FQGNSA in the germline V gene. CDR3 sequence: CASSPLAKTYEQYF. In nucleotides, the CDR3 is TGTGCCAGCAGCCCGCTAGCGAAGACCTACGAGCAGTACTTC.

The chain carries TRBV27 and TRBJ1-2; D ambiguous. Trimming removed 1 base at V and 4 bases at J, with 16 bases between. Germline-derived CDR1 and CDR2 are MNHEY and SMNVEV (reference sequence). The CDR3 is 16 residues long. The CDR3 coding sequence is TGTGCCAGCAGTTTATACGGCCCTTCTGCCACCTATGGCTACACCTTC. It specifies CASSLYGPSATYGYTF.

In its sample, this clone was seen a few times. This chain connects TRBV4-1 to TRBJ1-2, with 7 bases aligning to TRBD1. J was trimmed by 2 bases and V by 3 bases; bases with no gene match: 12. The germline CDR1 and CDR2 sequences are MGHRA and YSYEKL. The CDR3 contains 17 residues. In DNA, the CDR3 is TGCGCCAGCAGCCAGTTAGGGACAGCCCCATCGAACTATGGCTACACCTTC. This translates into CASSQLGTAPSNYGYTF.

The CDR3 is CASSLASQRGAYNEQFF. DNA for the CDR3: TGCGCCAGCAGCCTTGCCTCCCAGCGGGGCGCCTACAATGAGCAGTTCTTC. The chain combines TRBV10-2 with TRBJ2-1; the match to TRBD2 covers 7 bases. The CDR3 runs to 17 residues. Trimming at V came to 6 bases and at J to 2 bases, leaving 13 bases not matched to a gene. Germline CDR1 and CDR2: WSHSY and SAAADI.

This clone was seen just once. The gene calls are TRBV19 and TRBJ1-5; D unresolved. Germline CDR1 reads LNHDA; CDR2 reads SQIVND (reference sequence). The V gene lost 4 bases and the J gene lost 3 bases, with 16 bases spanning the gap. The length of the CDR3 is 16 residues. The CDR3, as DNA: TGTGCCAGTAGTACCCAATCTTGGTTTTCCAATCAGCCCCAGCATTTT. As protein: CASSTQSWFSNQPQHF.

The chain recombines TRBV2 with TRBJ2-3; D gene unclear. With 5 bases removed from V and 2 bases from J, the gap between germline ends came to 8 bases. This CDR3 has 13 amino acids. The germline V gene has CDR1 SNHLY and CDR2 FYNNEI. The CDR3 is CASSPDPTDTQYF. The CDR3 DNA sequence: TGTGCCAGCAGTCCGGACCCCACAGATACGCAGTATTTT.

This clone was seen a single time. The chain couples TRBV15 to TRBJ2-3; tentatively, D is TRBD1 or TRBD2 (5 bases each). V was clipped by 3 bases and J by 0 bases, with 13 bases between them. CDR1 and CDR2 from the germline V gene are LNHNV and YYDKDF (reference sequence). The CDR3 covers 16 residues. Here the CDR3 reads CATSSSPGRSTDTQYF. CDR3 in DNA: TGTGCCACCAGCAGCTCTCCGGGACGGAGCACAGATACGCAGTATTTT.

The chain recombines TRBV11-2 with TRBJ2-7; D is unclear. Trimming stripped 3 bases from V and 10 bases from J, with 31 bases between. Germline CDR1 and CDR2: SGHAT and FQNNGV. This CDR3 region has 18 residues. The CDR3 nucleotides read TGTGCCAGCAGCTTGGGTCTACCAATTTTCCACCCCTGGAAGAACCAGTACTTC. Protein sequence: CASSLGLPIFHPWKNQYF.

CDR3 sequence: CAITTSGGAGDTQYF. Written as DNA, the CDR3 is TGTGCCATCACTACTAGCGGGGGGGCTGGAGATACGCAGTATTTT. The chain links TRBV10-3 to TRBJ2-3; TRBD2 matches at 13 bases. The germline CDR1 and CDR2 sequences are ENHRY and SYGVKD. V lost 7 bases to trimming and J lost 5 bases; unmatched junction nucleotides: 6. The CDR3 has 15 residues.

V and J are TRBV6-6 and TRBJ2-5, with a weak D call TRBD1 (6 bases). With 0 bases removed from V and 2 bases from J, the gap between germline ends came to 10 bases. Germline CDR1 MNHNY, CDR2 SVGAGI (reference sequence). CDR3 length: 15 residues. This chain's CDR3 is CASSYSRRGQETQYF. The CDR3 region has the DNA TGTGCCAGCAGTTACTCGAGAAGGGGGCAAGAGACCCAGTACTTC.

The rearrangement uses TRBV6-1 and TRBJ2-5; D not resolved. This CDR3 is built from 13 residues. Germline V gives CDR1 MNHNS, CDR2 SASEGT. V was pared by 2 bases and J by 1 base, with 5 bases between. The CDR3 coding sequence is TGTGCCAGCAGTGAATGGTTCCAAGAGACCCAGTACTTC. Encoded protein: CASSEWFQETQYF.

The rearrangement links TRBV9 to TRBJ1-3, with D maybe TRBD1 (5 bases). V shed 0 bases and J shed 11 bases, with 15 bases lying between them. This CDR3 is built from 14 residues. CDR1 and CDR2 (germline): SGDLS, YYNGEE. CDR3: CASSVDPGRASIYF. CDR3 nucleotides: TGTGCCAGCAGCGTAGATCCAGGGCGAGCTTCCATATATTTT.

The gene calls are TRBV13 and TRBJ2-7, with D tentatively TRBD1 or TRBD2 (5 bases each). The CDR3 has 16 amino acids. Trimming shortened V by 8 bases and J by 1 base, and 21 bases separated the two germline ends. Germline V lookup: CDR1 PRHDT, CDR2 FYEKMQ (reference sequence). CDR3: CASRRYGTVESYEQYF. The CDR3 DNA reads TGTGCCAGCCGTCGGTACGGGACGGTGGAGTCCTACGAGCAGTACTTC.

V and J are TRBV7-2 and TRBJ2-7, with D tentatively TRBD2 (7 bases). CDR1 and CDR2 (germline): SGHTA, FQGNSA. V was cut by 5 bases and J by 6 bases, with 11 bases left in between. CDR3 length: 12 residues. The CDR3 region is CASSPAGAEQYF. The CDR3 DNA reads as TGTGCCAGCAGCCCGGCGGGGGCCGAGCAGTACTTC.

The V call is TRBV19, the J call TRBJ1-1; the D gene is possibly TRBD1 (5 bases). The germline V and J ends were trimmed by 10 bases and 10 bases, with 22 bases remaining between them. Germline CDR1 is LNHDA and CDR2 is SQIVND (reference sequence). This CDR3 has 13 amino acids. The CDR3 here is CAITGGGMESAFF. As DNA, the CDR3 is TGTGCCATCACGGGGGGTGGAATGGAGTCAGCTTTCTTT.

The chain couples TRBV13 to TRBJ1-1, with 7 nucleotides matching TRBD1. The CDR3 is 18 residues long. Losses at the gene ends were 3 bases for V and 0 bases for J; bases not matched to a gene: 13. The germline V gene has CDR1 PRHDT and CDR2 FYEKMQ (reference sequence). The CDR3 region is CASSFLTGVPSLNTEAFF. The CDR3 DNA sequence: TGTGCCAGCAGCTTTTTAACAGGGGTCCCCTCCCTGAACACTGAAGCTTTCTTT.

The genes are TRBV7-9 and TRBJ2-1, with 11 bases aligning to TRBD2. The V gene end was trimmed by 2 bases and the J gene end by 2 bases; junction bases not matched to a gene: 2. Per the germline V gene, CDR1 is SEHNR and CDR2 is FQNEAQ (reference sequence). CDR3 size: 16 residues. The CDR3 DNA reads TGTGCCAGCAGCTTAACTAGCGGGGGCCCCTACAATGAGCAGTTCTTC. This sequence encodes CASSLTSGGPYNEQFF. The full variable domain, rest sourced from reference TRBV7-9 and TRBJ2-1, is DTGVSQNPRHKITKRGQNVTFRCDPISEHNRLYWYRQTLGQGPEFLTYFQNEAQLEKSRLLSDRFSAERPKGSFSTLEIQRTEQGDSAMYLCASSLTSGGPYNEQFFGPGTRLTVL.

This clone showed up just once. The CDR3 bases are TGCAGCGTTGAGGGATACAGGGACCGGAACTATGGCTACACCTTC. Protein sequence: CSVEGYRDRNYGYTF. The rearrangement links TRBV29-1 to TRBJ1-2; a weak D match, TRBD1 (6 bases). Germline V gives CDR1 SQVTM, CDR2 ANQGSEA. Trimming cost V 3 bases and J 2 bases, with 16 bases left between them. This CDR3 has 15 amino acids.

The CDR3 protein is CASSLGLAGQETQYF. The CDR3 nucleotides read TGTGCCAGCAGCTTGGGACTAGCGGGGCAAGAGACCCAGTACTTC. The gene calls are TRBV5-6 and TRBJ2-5; 11 positions agree with TRBD2. Per the germline V gene, CDR1 is SGHDT and CDR2 is YYEEEE. With 0 bases clipped from V and 2 bases from J, the junction kept 0 bases outside the gene matches. This CDR3 is built from 15 residues.

This clone was recorded once. The chain joins TRBV6-5 to TRBJ2-3; TRBD2 matches 10 bases. Germline V gene data show CDR1 as MNHEY and CDR2 as SVGAGI. The V and J ends lost 0 bases and 6 bases, in that order; junction bases with no gene match: 6. CDR3 size: 16 residues. The CDR3: CASSYSAAGGLDTQYF. CDR3 DNA sequence: TGTGCCAGCAGTTACTCGGCAGCGGGGGGGCTCGATACGCAGTATTTT.

The V gene is TRBV10-3, the J gene TRBJ1-1; 9 bases are shared with TRBD1. The CDR3 totals 13 residues. The V gene's germline CDR1 is ENHRY and CDR2 SYGVKD. The ends lost 6 bases at V and 1 base at J; junction bases unmatched: 0. CDR3 sequence reads: CAIRDRGNTEAFF. In DNA, the CDR3 is TGTGCCATCAGGGACAGGGGGAACACTGAAGCTTTCTTT.

This chain links TRBV6-6 with TRBJ1-2; no firm D call. Germline V gene sequence: CDR1 MNHNY, CDR2 SVGAGI (reference sequence). Trimming stripped 6 bases from V and 3 bases from J, with 17 bases between. This CDR3 is built from 15 residues. The CDR3 DNA reads TGTGCCAGCAGCTCCCGGGGAAGGCGGGACTATGGCTACACCTTC. Translation gives CASSSRGRRDYGYTF.

This rearrangement joins TRBV9 to TRBJ1-2; TRBD1 agrees at 7 bases. Germline assignment: CDR1 SGDLS and CDR2 YYNGEE. V lost 5 bases and J lost 0; bases outside the gene matches: 4. This CDR3 is 14 amino acids long. The CDR3 sequence is CASSAGQTNYGYTF. For the CDR3, the DNA is TGTGCCAGCAGTGCGGGACAGACTAACTATGGCTACACCTTC.